A single sample is the source of the 15 T cell receptor beta chains below, sequenced in a study of OX40 agonist ivuxolimab in advanced cancers. Repertoires were generated with immunoSEQ multiplex PCR, while TCRdb's copy carries only in-frame clones and drops some. The table records fewer than 40,000 clones, about 83% of them present only once. Sequenced material: CD4+ or CD8+ T cells sorted from blood, taken in a trial of the OX40 agonist ivuxolimab. The origin of the receptors is an adult with an advanced solid tumor such as melanoma, head and neck, liver or kidney cancer.

V usage is TRBV7-3 and J usage is TRBJ1-1; D possibly corresponds to TRBD1 (5 bases). This CDR3 is built from 13 residues. V was clipped by 5 bases and J by 5 bases, with 12 bases between them. Germline assignment: CDR1 SGHTA and CDR2 FQGTGA. The CDR3 DNA follows: TGTGCCAGCAGCCCGGGGGGGAGGACTGAAGCTTTCTTT. This encodes CASSPGGRTEAFF.

The chain couples TRBV12-5 to TRBJ1-1, with D unresolved. V lost 3 bases to trimming and J lost 2 bases, with 4 bases between them. The CDR3 is made up of 12 amino acids. Germline V gene sequence: CDR1 LGHNT, CDR2 FRNRAP. The CDR3 is CASGFGNTEAFF. DNA for the CDR3: TGTGCTAGTGGTTTTGGAAACACTGAAGCTTTCTTT.

This rearrangement joins TRBV5-4 to TRBJ1-2; D unresolved. V was trimmed by 4 bases and J by 0 bases, leaving 13 bases between them. The CDR3 sequence is 15 residues long. Germline CDR1 is SGHNT and CDR2 is YYREEE (reference sequence). In DNA form, the CDR3 reads TGTGCCAGCAGCCCGCCGCAGTCGGCTAACTATGGCTACACCTTC. Its translation is CASSPPQSANYGYTF. The full variable domain, its missing parts supplied by reference TRBV5-4 and TRBJ1-2, is ETGVTQSPTHLIKTRGQQVTLRCSSQSGHNTVSWYQQALGQGPQFIFQYYREEENGRGNFPPRFSGLQFPNYSSELNVNALELDDSALYLCASSPPQSANYGYTFGSGTRLTVV.

The genes are TRBV6-5 and TRBJ2-3, with 11 bases matching TRBD2. Per germline, CDR1 MNHEY and CDR2 SVGAGI. Unmatched junction bases numbered 3, after V lost 4 bases and J lost 3 bases. The CDR3 runs to 15 residues. The DNA of the CDR3 is TGTGCCAGCAGTTCTCGACTAGCGGGAACAGATACGCAGTATTTT. Protein sequence: CASSSRLAGTDTQYF.

This clone has a single count. J is TRBJ1-5 and V is TRBV27, with D hard to call. Germline V gene data show CDR1 as MNHEY and CDR2 as SMNVEV (reference sequence). This CDR3 has 13 amino acids. V lost 1 base and J lost 0, with 1 base in between. CDR3 nucleotides: TGTGCCAGCAGTTTATTTAGCAATCAGCCCCAGCATTTT. It translates to CASSLFSNQPQHF.

V is TRBV27 and J is TRBJ2-7; the D call may be TRBD1 or TRBD2 (5 bases each). Germline V gene data show CDR1 as MNHEY and CDR2 as SMNVEV (reference sequence). The CDR3 runs 16 residues. The ends were cut back, 6 bases at V and 0 bases at J, with 18 bases in the middle. The CDR3: CASSYSRDRSSYEQYF. CDR3 nucleotides: TGTGCCAGCAGCTATAGCCGGGACCGTAGCTCCTACGAGCAGTACTTC.

The V gene is TRBV19, the J gene TRBJ1-1; D is undetermined. The V gene's germline CDR1 is LNHDA and CDR2 SQIVND (reference sequence). The V end lost 5 bases, the J end lost 7 bases, and 5 bases lay between the germline ends. This CDR3 comprises 10 residues. This CDR3 is CASSSGEAFF. For the CDR3, the DNA is TGTGCCAGTAGTTCGGGTGAAGCTTTCTTT.

V usage is TRBV25-1 and J usage is TRBJ1-2; 10 bases map to TRBD1. This CDR3 is 13 amino acids long. The junction had 5 bases not matched to a gene; V was cut back by 6 bases and J by 7 bases. Germline CDR1 and CDR2: MGHDK and SYGVNS. CDR3 bases: TGTGCCAGCAGGAGGACAGGGGGGGGTGGCTACACCTTC. Protein: CASRRTGGGGYTF.

The chain is built from TRBV10-1 and TRBJ2-2, with 10 bases that match TRBD2. Germline V gives CDR1 WNHNN, CDR2 SYGVQD (reference sequence). The CDR3 is made up of 15 amino acids. Trimming at V came to 2 bases and at J to 7 bases, leaving 4 bases not matched to a gene. CDR3 DNA: TGCGCCAGCAGTGAGCTAGCGGGAGAGGTCGGGGAGCTGTTTTTT. Translating it yields CASSELAGEVGELFF.

In DNA, the CDR3 is TGTGCCAGCAGCGTAATGAGTTACTTCCCTTCGGATACGCAGTATTTT. Its translation is CASSVMSYFPSDTQYF. This chain joins TRBV9 and TRBJ2-3, with D hard to call. The CDR3 is made up of 16 amino acids. CDR1 and CDR2 (germline): SGDLS, YYNGEE. Trimming pared 1 base from V and 6 bases from J, leaving 18 bases between.

The chain has TRBV7-6 and TRBJ2-1; 10 bases fit TRBD1. CDR1 is SGHVS, CDR2 FNYEAQ, per germline. Trimming at V came to 1 base and at J to 3 bases, leaving 9 bases not matched to a gene. CDR3 length: 18 residues. CDR3 in DNA: TGTGCCAGCAGCTTAGACGGGACAGGGGTTTCTTTCTACAATGAGCAGTTCTTC. It codes for CASSLDGTGVSFYNEQFF. Together with reference TRBV7-6 and TRBJ2-1, the CDR3 gives the full variable domain: GAGVSQSPRYKVTKRGQDVALRCDPISGHVSLYWYRQALGQGPEFLTYFNYEAQQDKSGLPNDRFSAERPEGSISTLTIQRTEQRDSAMYRCASSLDGTGVSFYNEQFFGPGTRLTVL.

This clone has only a few counts. The gene calls are TRBV4-1 and TRBJ2-7; TRBD2 matches 13 bases. Trimming cost V 1 base and J 5 bases; bases outside gene matches: 2. The CDR3 is 15 residues long. Looked up from germline, CDR1 is MGHRA and CDR2 is YSYEKL. CDR3 loop: CASSQVTSGRHEQYF. CDR3 nucleotides: TGCGCCAGCAGCCAAGTGACTAGCGGGAGGCACGAGCAGTACTTC.

This chain links TRBV4-1 with TRBJ1-5, with D possibly matching TRBD1 (5 bases). This CDR3 is built from 15 residues. Germline V gene data show CDR1 as MGHRA and CDR2 as YSYEKL. V lost 1 base, J lost 5 bases, and 12 bases lay in between. The CDR3 region has the DNA TGCGCCAGCAGCCAAGTACAGGACACCGATCAGCCCCAGCATTTT. Amino acids: CASSQVQDTDQPQHF.

The V gene is TRBV9, the J gene TRBJ2-1, with D maybe TRBD2 (6 bases). V was trimmed by 3 bases and J by 5 bases, leaving 12 bases between them. This CDR3 spans 14 amino acids. Germline CDR1 SGDLS, CDR2 YYNGEE. The CDR3 spells CASSEGLGDNEQFF. CDR3 DNA: TGTGCCAGCAGCGAGGGACTTGGGGACAATGAGCAGTTCTTC.

This clone was observed a single time. V usage is TRBV7-7 and J usage is TRBJ2-1; 9 bases fit TRBD1. Trimming cost V 5 bases and J 8 bases; bases outside gene matches: 10. The CDR3 spans 15 residues. The germline gives CDR1 SSHAT, CDR2 FNYEAQ (reference sequence). The CDR3 DNA reads as TGTGCCAGCAGCCAAACCGGGACAGGGTGGGATGAGCAGTTCTTC. Translated, it gives CASSQTGTGWDEQFF.